One sample yielded the 30 T cell receptor beta chains listed below, sequenced in a study of T cells expressing NK-cell markers. Each CDR3 protein gets one entry in TCRdb, which reprocessed the 5' RACE reads and gives no DNA. The sample shows a few hundred thousand distinct CDR3 sequences, and more than 1.4% sits with its ten largest clones. The sequenced sample was blood T cells: a sorted CD56 or NKG2C T cell subset, CD4+ or CD8+ T cells, or bulk PBMC T cells (not recorded which). The receptors come from a woman aged 45-65 years in good health.

The genes are TRBV2 and TRBJ2-7. CDR3 size: 14 residues. Germline CDR1 SNHLY, CDR2 FYNNEI. Here the CDR3 reads CASSDGRISYEQYF.

The V and J genes are TRBV5-6 and TRBJ2-1; the TCRdb call, TRBD1, lacks DNA for checking. The V gene's germline CDR1 is SGHDT and CDR2 YYEEEE. This CDR3 comprises 15 residues. The CDR3: CASRRTGDGANEQFF.

CDR3 sequence reads: CASSWTGVNTEAFF. The rearrangement links TRBV6-2 or TRBV6-3 to TRBJ1-1; TCRdb names TRBD1, which stays unverified in the absence of DNA. The CDR3 loop spans 14 amino acids. Germline loops: CDR1 MNHEY, CDR2 SVGEGT.

V and J are TRBV11-3 and TRBJ1-6. Germline loops: CDR1 SGHNT, CDR2 YENEEA. The CDR3 extends over 15 amino acids. CDR3 residues: CASSLGGGVNSPLHF.

J is TRBJ1-2 and V is TRBV10-3. Germline V gene sequence: CDR1 ENHRY, CDR2 SYGVKD. CDR3 length: 13 amino acids. CDR3: CAISHEFSYGYTF.

The chain recombines TRBV19 with TRBJ1-2. The CDR3 is 16 residues long. The germline gives CDR1 LNHDA, CDR2 SQIVND (reference sequence). The CDR3 sequence: CASSTATGTANYGYTF.

The chain employs TRBV7-8 and TRBJ2-5; the D gene TCRdb calls, TRBD1, cannot be checked with no DNA. CDR3 length equals 14 residues. Germline V CDR1 and CDR2: SGHVS, FQNEAQ. CDR3 region: CASSFGAEQETQYF.

V usage is TRBV12-3 or TRBV12-4 and J usage is TRBJ2-4. The CDR3 consists of 12 residues. CDR3 region: CASSFSLNIQYF.

The rearrangement uses TRBV5-1 and TRBJ2-2; TCRdb's D call, TRBD1, is unchecked because there is no DNA. Germline CDR1 and CDR2: SGHRS and YFSETQ. This CDR3 region has 14 residues. The CDR3: CASSLPGNTGELFF.

This sequence joins TRBV12-3 or TRBV12-4 and TRBJ1-6; TCRdb selects TRBD1, and the lack of DNA leaves this call unchecked. CDR3 length: 14 amino acids. CDR3 loop: CASRPTGLASPLHF.

V is TRBV9 and J is TRBJ2-3; TCRdb proposes TRBD2, but this gene call is untestable without DNA. From germline, CDR1 is SGDLS and CDR2 YYNGEE. This CDR3 is 16 amino acids long. CDR3 sequence reads: CASSSGTSGRTDTQYF.

The rearrangement joins TRBV30 to TRBJ2-5; TCRdb names TRBD1, which stays unverified in the absence of DNA. CDR1 GTSNPN and CDR2 SVGIG come from the germline V gene (reference sequence). The CDR3 runs 14 residues. The CDR3 loop is CAWSVGRGQETQYF.

The chain joins TRBV5-6 to TRBJ1-1; absent DNA, TCRdb's TRBD1 call cannot be checked. This CDR3 contains 13 residues. Germline assignment: CDR1 SGHDT and CDR2 YYEEEE. This CDR3 is CASSSLGGTEAFF. The complete variable domain, with remaining parts taken from reference TRBV5-6 and TRBJ1-1, reads DAGVTQSPTHLIKTRGQQVTLRCSPKSGHDTVSWYQQALGQGPQFIFQYYEEEERQRGNFPDRFSGHQFPNYSSELNVNALLLGDSALYLCASSSLGGTEAFFGQGTRLTVV.

V is TRBV12-3 or TRBV12-4 and J is TRBJ2-2. The CDR3 has 16 residues. The CDR3 reads CASSASGSRNTGELFF.

The J gene is TRBJ2-1, the V gene TRBV20-1; TCRdb picks TRBD2, but there is no DNA to check that call. Germline-derived CDR1 and CDR2 are DFQATT and SNEGSKA (reference sequence). This CDR3 comprises 16 residues. CDR3 protein: CSAREAREGKYNEQFF.

V gene TRBV6-2 or TRBV6-3 combines with J gene TRBJ2-6; TCRdb's D call, TRBD2, is unchecked because there is no DNA. This CDR3 comprises 12 residues. The germline gives CDR1 MNHEY, CDR2 SVGEGT. The CDR3 here is CASRNRAGVLTF.

The rearrangement joins TRBV29-1 to TRBJ2-1; TCRdb names TRBD2, which stays unverified in the absence of DNA. This CDR3 is built from 13 residues. Germline V CDR1 and CDR2: SQVTM, ANQGSEA. CDR3 protein: CSVEGSPYNEQFF.

The V call is TRBV5-1, the J call TRBJ2-3; TCRdb indicates TRBD1, and absent DNA this call remains unverified. The germline CDR1 and CDR2 sequences are SGHRS and YFSETQ. CDR3 length: 15 amino acids. The chain's CDR3 is CASRRRAEPTDTQYF.

The gene calls are TRBV5-1 and TRBJ2-2; TCRdb picks TRBD1, but there is no DNA to check that call. This CDR3 has 15 residues. The germline gives CDR1 SGHRS, CDR2 YFSETQ. Here the CDR3 reads CASRPGTTNTGELFF.

The J gene is TRBJ1-5, the V gene TRBV19. The CDR3 runs to 11 residues. Germline CDR1 and CDR2: LNHDA and SQIVND (reference sequence). CDR3 sequence: CASSYDITQHF.

V gene TRBV6-5 combines with J gene TRBJ2-3; absent DNA, TCRdb's TRBD2 call cannot be checked. The CDR3 covers 13 residues. Germline values: CDR1 MNHEY, CDR2 SVGAGI. This CDR3 is CASSFREARRQYF.

The chain couples TRBV5-4 to TRBJ1-4; lacking DNA, the TRBD1 call made by TCRdb goes unchecked. The CDR3 contains 15 residues. CDR1 is SGHNT, CDR2 YYREEE, per germline (reference sequence). The CDR3 is CASRSSGPTNEKLFF.

The gene calls are TRBV5-1 and TRBJ1-2; without DNA, the TCRdb call of TRBD1 cannot be checked. This CDR3 spans 12 amino acids. Germline CDR1 SGHRS, CDR2 YFSETQ. CDR3: CASSLDGALKTF.

The chain recombines TRBV12-3 or TRBV12-4 with TRBJ1-4. The CDR3 runs 13 residues. CDR3 region: CASSSTWGDKLFF.

The chain employs TRBV10-3 and TRBJ2-1; TCRdb indicates TRBD1, and absent DNA this call remains unverified. Germline lookup yields CDR1 ENHRY and CDR2 SYGVKD. This CDR3 is 17 amino acids long. CDR3 sequence reads: CAIRSSGAHLSYNEQFF.

The chain employs TRBV11-2 and TRBJ2-3. The CDR3 has 19 amino acids. The V gene's germline CDR1 is SGHAT and CDR2 FQNNGV. The CDR3 reads CASSWVIKKPKWGTDTQYF.

The chain employs TRBV6-5 and TRBJ1-1; absent DNA, TCRdb's TRBD1 call cannot be checked. Germline V gene lookup returns CDR1 MNHEY and CDR2 SVGAGI. The CDR3 is made up of 15 amino acids. The CDR3 protein is CASSAGTGAYPEAFF.

The chain links TRBV7-6 to TRBJ2-5; the D call from TCRdb, TRBD2, cannot be confirmed without DNA. Germline-derived CDR1 and CDR2 are SGHVS and FNYEAQ. This CDR3 comprises 17 residues. CDR3 amino acids: CASSLVVASGTQETQYF.

This chain uses TRBV6-4 with TRBJ2-1; TCRdb's D call, TRBD1, is unchecked because there is no DNA. The CDR3 is 15 amino acids. Per germline, CDR1 MRHNA and CDR2 SNTAGT. CDR3 region: CASSDSGLPRNEQFF.

This sequence joins TRBV20-1 and TRBJ2-1; TCRdb's assignment of TRBD2 cannot be checked, as there is no DNA. From germline, CDR1 is DFQATT and CDR2 SNEGSKA (reference sequence). The CDR3 length is 13 residues. CDR3 sequence reads: CSAGTGVVNEQFF.